Described below is a single TCR beta chain sequence and its context. The entry originates in a study of blood T cell repertoires in COVID-19. In the study overall: The United States, Italy and Spain were the sources of the acute and convalescent COVID-19 samples.

Assay used: immunoSEQ multiplex PCR; TCRdb lists only in-frame clones, some missing. Found here are some 290,000 clones, roughly 80% of them singletons; the top ten hold under 5.5%. CDR1 is KGHSH and CDR2 is LQKENI in the germline V gene. V trimming: 4 bases; J trimming: 4 bases; junction bases outside the gene matches: 1. The CDR3 covers 13 residues. V gene TRBV18 combines with J gene TRBJ2-5; 9 nucleotides agree with TRBD1. The receptor was isolated from a man in his 60s who had recovered from COVID-19. What was sequenced was peripheral blood. The CDR3 DNA reads as TGTGCCAGCTCACAACAGGGGGCAGAGACCCAGTACTTC. This encodes CASSQQGAETQYF.